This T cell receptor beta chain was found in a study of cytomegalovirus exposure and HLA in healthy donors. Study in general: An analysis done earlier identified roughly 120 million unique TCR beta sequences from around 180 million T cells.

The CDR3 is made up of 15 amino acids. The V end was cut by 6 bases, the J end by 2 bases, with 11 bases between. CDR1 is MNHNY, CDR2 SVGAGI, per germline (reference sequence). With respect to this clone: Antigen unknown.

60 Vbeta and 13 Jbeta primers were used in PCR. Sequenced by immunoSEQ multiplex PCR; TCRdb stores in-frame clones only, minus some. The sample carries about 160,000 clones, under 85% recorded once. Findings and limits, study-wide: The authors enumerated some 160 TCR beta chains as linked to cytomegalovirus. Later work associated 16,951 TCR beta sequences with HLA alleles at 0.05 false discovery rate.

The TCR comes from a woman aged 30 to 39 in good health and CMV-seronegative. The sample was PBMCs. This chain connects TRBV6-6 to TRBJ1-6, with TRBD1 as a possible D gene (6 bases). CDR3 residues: CASSQGNTYNSPLHF. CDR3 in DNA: TGTGCCAGCAGCCAGGGGAACACCTATAATTCACCCCTCCACTTT.